The rows below give T cell receptor beta chains drawn from one sample of a study of CD8+ T cells in alopecia areata. Sequenced by immunoSEQ multiplex PCR; TCRdb stores in-frame clones only, minus some. This table has under 350,000 clones, 58% appearing once. The sequenced sample was CD4+ T cells sorted from blood, obtained at week 24, from a patient treated with tofacitinib. These receptors all stem from a human donor with alopecia areata. Both conserved end residues are trimmed from each CDR3. Fields, in order: J gene, V gene, CDR3 protein.

J: TRBJ1-1
V: TRBV29-1
CDR3: SGMRVGSEAF

J: TRBJ2-5
V: TRBV29-1
CDR3: SPAYSFEETQY

J: TRBJ1-5
V: TRBV4-2
CDR3: ASSRQASNQPQH

J: TRBJ1-1
V: TRBV25-1
CDR3: ASSAAGRDTEAF

J: TRBJ2-4
V: TRBV2
CDR3: AAGYDIQY

J: TRBJ1-2
V: TRBV23-1
CDR3: ASSLGHQSGGYGYT

J: TRBJ1-2
V: TRBV28
CDR3: ASSYDSPKIGYT

J: TRBJ1-2
V: TRBV29-1
CDR3: SVRGVRDTRIVNYGYT

J: TRBJ1-2
V: TRBV7-9
CDR3: ASSFLTVLSGGYT

J: TRBJ1-2
V: TRBV7-9
CDR3: ASTEGGNYGYT

J: TRBJ2-1
V: TRBV4-1
CDR3: ASSHRSGVRIEQF

J: TRBJ1-1
V: TRBV30
CDR3: AWSRPTGAF

J: TRBJ2-5
V: TRBV7-9
CDR3: ASRWGLAGGQETQY

J: TRBJ2-7
V: TRBV10-3
CDR3: ASQQGGSSYEQY

J: TRBJ2-1
V: TRBV5-6
CDR3: ASSSDIFEQF

J: TRBJ1-1
V: TRBV29-1
CDR3: SVLKGQTEAF

J: TRBJ2-2
V: TRBV5-6
CDR3: ASSRQNTGELF

J: TRBJ2-3
V: TRBV5-1
CDR3: ASSYLGTDTQY

J: TRBJ2-1
V: TRBV25-1
CDR3: ASSEGLVSEQF

J: TRBJ2-7
V: TRBV10-3
CDR3: AISGGPESYEQY

J: TRBJ1-1
V: TRBV7-9
CDR3: ASSWGGGTEAF

J: TRBJ1-5
V: TRBV4-1
CDR3: ASSLRRGGNQPQH

J: TRBJ1-2
V: TRBV7-9
CDR3: ASTPGSAGGYT

J: TRBJ2-3
V: TRBV29-1
CDR3: SVELASTDTQY

J: TRBJ1-1
V: TRBV10-3
CDR3: AISEYPGNTEAF

J: TRBJ2-5
V: TRBV5-4
CDR3: ASSQTPGAQETQY

J: TRBJ2-2
V: TRBV11-3
CDR3: ASSLEMGARTGELF

J: TRBJ2-7
V: TRBV30
CDR3: AWIGTYEQY

J: TRBJ2-5
V: TRBV7-2
CDR3: ASSWRGLQETQY

J: TRBJ2-1
V: TRBV30
CDR3: AWTLRLAGNNEQF

J: TRBJ2-3
V: TRBV7-2
CDR3: ASSIDRVRTDTQY

J: TRBJ1-6
V: TRBV2
CDR3: ASRRDRANSPLH

J: TRBJ1-2
V: TRBV5-6
CDR3: ASSLVLGGYT

J: TRBJ1-5
V: TRBV2
CDR3: ASSDQGGNQPQH

J: TRBJ2-5
V: TRBV29-1
CDR3: SVDLSGGRETQY

J: TRBJ2-6
V: TRBV5-1
CDR3: ASSWTAFSGANVLT

J: TRBJ1-2
V: TRBV29-1
CDR3: SAKDSMNYGYT

J: TRBJ2-3
V: TRBV7-2
CDR3: ASSLVDIPRTDTQY

J: TRBJ2-6
V: TRBV11-2
CDR3: ASSLGHSSGANVLT

J: TRBJ2-5
V: TRBV25-1
CDR3: ASSGGAETQY

J: TRBJ1-6
V: TRBV30
CDR3: AWSPPPSSPLH

J: TRBJ1-5
V: TRBV30
CDR3: AWSGGTASNQPQH

J: TRBJ2-1
V: TRBV30
CDR3: AWSVRAGANEQF

J: TRBJ1-6
V: TRBV30
CDR3: AWRGGRKGELRSPLH

J: TRBJ1-1
V: TRBV2
CDR3: ASSYQGNTEAF

J: TRBJ1-2
V: TRBV5-1
CDR3: ASSLDGQGALGYT

J: TRBJ1-6
V: TRBV5-1
CDR3: ASSLEGGGLGSPLH

J: TRBJ2-7
V: TRBV7-4
CDR3: ASSPRAYEQY

J: TRBJ2-7
V: TRBV7-2
CDR3: ASSLGGASYEQY

J: TRBJ2-1
V: TRBV5-1
CDR3: ASNKDRVLYNEQF

J: TRBJ2-5
V: TRBV29-1
CDR3: SVAGQVVQETQY

J: TRBJ2-7
V: TRBV2
CDR3: ASRDRGTYEQY

J: TRBJ1-1
V: TRBV4-1
CDR3: ASSQPWGGRGNTEAF

J: TRBJ2-5
V: TRBV19
CDR3: ASRPDRVETQY

J: TRBJ1-1
V: TRBV27
CDR3: ASSERQGRAF